This T cell receptor (beta chain) originates from a study of cytomegalovirus exposure and HLA in healthy donors. This CDR3 comprises 13 residues. V shed 11 bases and J shed 6 bases, with 16 bases lying between them. Germline-derived CDR1 and CDR2 are SNHLY and FYNNEI. Profiled with immunoSEQ multiplex PCR; TCRdb holds only in-frame clones, not every one. The sample contains hundreds of thousands of clones, about 90% of which appear only once. The material sequenced was PBMCs. The TCR was taken from a man between 18 and 29 years old in good health and CMV-seropositive. The chain combines TRBV2 with TRBJ2-2; weak D call: TRBD2 (5 bases). Here the CDR3 DNA reads TGTGCCGGGGTACAGTTGCGGGCCGGGGAGCTGTTTTTT. It encodes CAGVQLRAGELFF.